These 28 T cell receptor beta chains share one sample of origin, sequenced in a study of regulatory dendritic cells for organ transplantation. Assay: immunoSEQ multiplex PCR; the TCRdb copy retains only in-frame clones and omits some. This table has roughly 30,000 clones, 82% appearing once. Sequences were obtained from naive CD8+ T cells from blood. The subset is: CD45RA+ naive T cells. The receptors here all came from a human donor in good health.

This clone was picked up one time. The V and J genes are TRBV4-3 and TRBJ2-7; D is perhaps TRBD1 (5 bases). V lost 4 bases and J lost 1, with 11 bases in between. From germline, CDR1 is LGHNA and CDR2 YSLEER. The CDR3 covers 14 residues. The CDR3 coding sequence is TGCGCCAGCAGCCCCGTGCAGGGTTCCTACGAGCAGTACTTC. It translates to CASSPVQGSYEQYF.

The chain links TRBV29-1 to TRBJ1-1, with D possibly matching TRBD1 (6 bases). Per germline, CDR1 SQVTM and CDR2 ANQGSEA. V shed 6 bases and J shed 1 base, with 18 bases lying between them. The CDR3 spans 15 residues. CDR3 bases: TGCAGCGTCGGGACCGGGGGGGGCAGGAACACTGAAGCTTTCTTT. Encoded protein: CSVGTGGGRNTEAFF.

The chain couples TRBV7-9 to TRBJ2-7, with a weak D call TRBD1 (6 bases). Germline V gene data show CDR1 as SEHNR and CDR2 as FQNEAQ (reference sequence). The length of the CDR3 is 17 residues. V was clipped by 1 base and J by 2 bases, with 18 bases between them. This CDR3 is CASSLERGDRFTYEQYF. The CDR3 bases are TGTGCCAGCAGCTTAGAAAGGGGTGACAGGTTTACCTACGAGCAGTACTTC.

The chain employs TRBV7-3 and TRBJ1-1; 8 bases are a match to TRBD1. CDR1 and CDR2 from the germline V gene are SGHTA and FQGTGA. V shed 4 bases and J 0 bases; nucleotides not matched to a gene: 1. This CDR3 contains 14 residues. The CDR3: CASSSGGMNTEAFF. The CDR3 DNA reads TGTGCCAGCAGCTCAGGGGGCATGAACACTGAAGCTTTCTTT.

This rearrangement joins TRBV11-1 to TRBJ1-1, with D possibly matching TRBD1 (5 bases). The CDR3 loop spans 12 amino acids. Germline V gives CDR1 SGHAT, CDR2 FQDESV (reference sequence). Trimming shortened V by 4 bases and J by 6 bases, and 9 bases separated the two germline ends. The CDR3 DNA follows: TGTGCCAGCAGCTCTCAGGGATCTGAAGCTTTCTTT. Its protein is CASSSQGSEAFF.

This chain connects TRBV15 to TRBJ1-2; D ambiguous. From germline, CDR1 is LNHNV and CDR2 YYDKDF (reference sequence). Trimming removed 0 bases at V and 5 bases at J, with 13 bases between. The CDR3 contains 15 residues. The CDR3 is CATSRETTRGYGYTF. The DNA for the CDR3 is TGTGCCACCAGCAGAGAGACAACCCGCGGGTATGGCTACACCTTC.

The V gene is TRBV4-3, the J gene TRBJ2-7, with D possibly matching TRBD1 (5 bases). Looked up from germline, CDR1 is LGHNA and CDR2 is YSLEER. This CDR3 is 15 amino acids long. Trimming removed 0 bases from V and 7 bases from J, with 16 bases in between. The CDR3 is CASSQDTGLYGEQYF. The CDR3 DNA follows: TGCGCCAGCAGCCAAGATACAGGATTGTACGGGGAGCAGTACTTC.

This clone was counted a single time. The J gene is TRBJ1-1, the V gene TRBV27; 8 positions match TRBD1. This CDR3 contains 13 residues. CDR1 is MNHEY and CDR2 is SMNVEV in the germline V gene (reference sequence). J lost 4 bases, V lost 10 bases, and 8 bases had no gene match. The CDR3 bases are TGTGCCACTGCCAGGGGGCAGACCACTGAAGCTTTCTTT. It translates to CATARGQTTEAFF.

This chain links TRBV29-1 with TRBJ2-3; TRBD1 aligns across 8 bases. Trimming removed 6 bases from V and 2 bases from J; junction bases left unmatched: 4. Germline V gives CDR1 SQVTM, CDR2 ANQGSEA. The CDR3 runs 13 residues. CDR3 nucleotides: TGCAGCGTACGGACAGGGCACACAGATACGCAGTATTTT. As protein: CSVRTGHTDTQYF.

The chain carries TRBV7-2 and TRBJ2-7, with D perhaps matching TRBD2 (5 bases). The V end lost 3 bases, the J end lost 2 bases, and 14 bases lay between the germline ends. This CDR3 contains 15 residues. The germline CDR1 and CDR2 sequences are SGHTA and FQGNSA. Here the CDR3 DNA reads TGTGCCAGCAGCTTTTTTTCCGCCGGGGCCTACGAGCAGTACTTC. Translated, it gives CASSFFSAGAYEQYF.

This clone was seen just once. V and J are TRBV19 and TRBJ1-5; no firm D call. CDR1 LNHDA and CDR2 SQIVND come from the germline V gene (reference sequence). V lost 5 bases and J 5 bases, leaving 19 bases between the germline ends. The CDR3 totals 16 residues. CDR3 sequence: CASSSREVGWDQPQHF. In nucleotides, the CDR3 is TGTGCCAGTAGTTCCCGGGAAGTAGGATGGGATCAGCCCCAGCATTTT.

This chain uses TRBV9 with TRBJ2-1, with 9 nucleotides matching TRBD1. J was trimmed by 4 bases and V by 4 bases; bases with no gene match: 6. CDR1 is SGDLS, CDR2 YYNGEE, per germline. The CDR3 is made up of 15 amino acids. The DNA of the CDR3 is TGTGCCAGCAGCCCGGGGACAGGGCAATACAATGAGCAGTTCTTC. This encodes CASSPGTGQYNEQFF. Together with reference TRBV9 and TRBJ2-1, the CDR3 gives the full variable domain: DSGVTQTPKHLITATGQRVTLRCSPRSGDLSVYWYQQSLDQGLQFLIQYYNGEERAKGNILERFSAQQFPDLHSELNLSSLELGDSALYFCASSPGTGQYNEQFFGPGTRLTVL.

In this sample, this clone turned up a few times. This chain links TRBV10-3 with TRBJ2-2; perhaps TRBD2 as D (6 bases). Looked up from germline, CDR1 is ENHRY and CDR2 is SYGVKD. This CDR3 is built from 13 residues. Trimming took 11 bases from V and 7 from J, leaving 17 bases between them. CDR3 DNA sequence: TGTGCCGTCCCCGGGACTCGGAGCGGGGAGCTGTTTTTT. The encoded protein is CAVPGTRSGELFF.

This chain uses TRBV11-2 with TRBJ2-7; tentatively, D is TRBD1 (6 bases). V lost 5 bases to trimming and J lost 5 bases, with 7 bases between them. The CDR3 consists of 11 residues. Germline CDR1 reads SGHAT; CDR2 reads FQNNGV. The CDR3 nucleotides read TGTGCCAGCAGCCAGGGGCACGAGCAGTACTTC. It specifies CASSQGHEQYF.

This clone appeared a single time. The chain employs TRBV9 and TRBJ2-3, with TRBD2 matching 12 bases. This CDR3 region has 15 residues. Trimming cost V 4 bases and J 2 bases; bases outside gene matches: 2. CDR1 is SGDLS, CDR2 YYNGEE, per germline. The CDR3 loop is CASSPSGRVTDTQYF. CDR3 coding DNA: TGTGCCAGCAGCCCTAGCGGGAGGGTCACAGATACGCAGTATTTT. The whole variable domain, filled in from reference TRBV9 and TRBJ2-3, reads DSGVTQTPKHLITATGQRVTLRCSPRSGDLSVYWYQQSLDQGLQFLIQYYNGEERAKGNILERFSAQQFPDLHSELNLSSLELGDSALYFCASSPSGRVTDTQYFGPGTRLTVL.

V and J are TRBV4-3 and TRBJ1-2; possibly TRBD1 for D (6 bases). This CDR3 region has 17 residues. Trimming shortened V by 5 bases and J by 4 bases, and 23 bases separated the two germline ends. The germline gives CDR1 LGHNA, CDR2 YSLEER. CDR3 protein: CASSKGVVSPGGYGYTF. The CDR3 DNA sequence: TGCGCCAGCAGCAAGGGGGTAGTAAGCCCTGGGGGCTATGGCTACACCTTC.

The chain carries TRBV7-2 and TRBJ2-7; no firm D call. This CDR3 is built from 11 residues. V was cut by 5 bases and J by 7 bases, with 9 bases left in between. Germline V CDR1 and CDR2: SGHTA, FQGNSA. CDR3 sequence reads: CASSVIGEQYF. The CDR3 DNA is TGTGCCAGCAGCGTGATCGGGGAGCAGTACTTC.

The chain carries TRBV4-3 and TRBJ1-5; D is perhaps TRBD1 (6 bases). The ends were cut back, 4 bases at V and 1 base at J, with 11 bases in the middle. The CDR3 is 15 residues long. CDR1 and CDR2 (germline): LGHNA, YSLEER. This CDR3 is CASSRGQGSNQPQHF. The CDR3 nucleotides are TGCGCCAGCAGCCGAGGGCAGGGGAGCAATCAGCCCCAGCATTTT.

The chain joins TRBV7-8 to TRBJ1-3, with 9 bases fitting TRBD1. The CDR3 length is 19 residues. Germline V gives CDR1 SGHVS, CDR2 FQNEAQ. Trimming took 5 bases from V and 0 from J; bases not matched to a gene: 14. The chain's CDR3 is CASSQRAGTGRNSGNTIYF. CDR3 in DNA: TGTGCCAGCAGCCAGCGGGCCGGGACAGGGAGGAACTCTGGAAACACCATATATTTT.

The chain combines TRBV2 with TRBJ2-2; no clear D. Germline lookup yields CDR1 SNHLY and CDR2 FYNNEI. Deletions cut 7 bases from V and 2 bases from J, with 14 bases between. CDR3 size: 15 residues. DNA for the CDR3: TGTGCCAGCACGACAAGAATCTATAACACCGGGGAGCTGTTTTTT. Translation gives CASTTRIYNTGELFF.

This sequence joins TRBV6-5 and TRBJ2-1; D is uncertain. This CDR3 is built from 16 residues. Per germline, CDR1 MNHEY and CDR2 SVGAGI. Trimming removed 2 bases at V and 0 bases at J, with 11 bases between. The CDR3 loop is CASSYAAVSSYNEQFF. In DNA, the CDR3 is TGTGCCAGCAGTTACGCGGCGGTTAGCTCCTACAATGAGCAGTTCTTC.

V is TRBV7-8 and J is TRBJ1-2; 9 bases are a match to TRBD1. Per the germline V gene, CDR1 is SGHVS and CDR2 is FQNEAQ. This CDR3 has 14 amino acids. With V trimmed by 5 bases and J by 5 bases, 6 bases remained unmatched. CDR3 amino acids: CASSKQGAQYGYTF. The CDR3 coding sequence is TGTGCCAGCAGCAAACAGGGGGCGCAGTATGGCTACACCTTC. Based on the CDR3 plus reference TRBV7-8 and TRBJ1-2, the full variable domain is GAGVSQSPRYKVAKRGQDVALRCDPISGHVSLFWYQQALGQGPEFLTYFQNEAQLDKSGLPSDRFFAERPEGSVSTLKIQRTQQEDSAVYLCASSKQGAQYGYTFGSGTRLTVV.

This sequence joins TRBV6-5 and TRBJ2-7, with 7 bases matching TRBD2. The CDR3 is 15 amino acids. J was trimmed by 1 base and V by 2 bases; bases with no gene match: 5. Looked up from germline, CDR1 is MNHEY and CDR2 is SVGAGI. The CDR3 nucleotides are TGTGCCAGCAGTTACAGCCTAGCGGAATCCTACGAGCAGTACTTC. The encoded protein is CASSYSLAESYEQYF.

This chain connects TRBV29-1 to TRBJ1-2; D gene unclear. V was pared by 0 bases and J by 5 bases, with 7 bases between. CDR1 is SQVTM, CDR2 ANQGSEA, per germline. The CDR3 runs to 12 residues. CDR3 DNA sequence: TGCAGCGTTGAAGAAAGTAGATATGGCTACACCTTC. Its protein product is CSVEESRYGYTF.

The rearrangement links TRBV15 to TRBJ2-3; possibly TRBD2 for D (6 bases). CDR1 is LNHNV, CDR2 YYDKDF, per germline (reference sequence). The CDR3 extends over 16 amino acids. With 3 bases removed from V and 2 bases from J, the gap between germline ends came to 15 bases. The CDR3 sequence: CATSRGTQIFTDTQYF. The CDR3 coding sequence is TGTGCCACCAGCAGGGGGACTCAAATTTTCACAGATACGCAGTATTTT.

The chain is built from TRBV19 and TRBJ2-3; D might be TRBD2 (6 bases). The germline V gene has CDR1 LNHDA and CDR2 SQIVND (reference sequence). This CDR3 comprises 14 residues. The V end lost 3 bases, the J end lost 2 bases, and 9 bases lay between the germline ends. The CDR3 DNA follows: TGTGCCAGTAGTATGCGGGATTCCACAGATACGCAGTATTTT. Protein sequence: CASSMRDSTDTQYF. Using reference TRBV19 and TRBJ2-3 for the parts outside the CDR3, the full variable domain is DGGITQSPKYLFRKEGQNVTLSCEQNLNHDAMYWYRQDPGQGLRLIYYSQIVNDFQKGDIAEGYSVSREKKESFPLTVTSAQKNPTAFYLCASSMRDSTDTQYFGPGTRLTVL.

The V gene is TRBV6-5, the J gene TRBJ2-1; no definite D call. The CDR3 has 14 amino acids. Trimming took off 0 bases at V and 3 bases at J, with 6 bases between the two ends. In germline, CDR1 is MNHEY, CDR2 SVGAGI. CDR3 residues: CASSYSTDYNEQFF. The CDR3, as DNA: TGTGCCAGCAGTTACTCAACTGACTACAATGAGCAGTTCTTC.

The chain joins TRBV7-9 to TRBJ1-2; TRBD1 matches 7 bases. Germline trimming cut 7 bases from V and 6 bases from J; bases unmatched to any gene: 8. The CDR3 contains 13 residues. The germline V gene has CDR1 SEHNR and CDR2 FQNEAQ (reference sequence). The CDR3 here is CASTVRDSNGYTF. CDR3 DNA: TGTGCCAGCACCGTCCGGGACAGCAATGGCTACACCTTC.